The T cell receptor (beta chain) described here comes from a study of blood T cell repertoires in COVID-19. Study-wide background: The study drew acute and convalescent COVID-19 samples from the United States, Italy and Spain. PBMCs, B-cell-depleted T cells, or T cells provided the cDNA or gDNA that made up the material.

CDR3 size: 17 residues. Original processing methods: Estimated nucleated cell counts came from reference gene primer amplification. Method: immunoSEQ multiplex PCR; TCRdb's copy keeps in-frame clones and lacks some. For V, J and clone size, that table is used; D and trimming come from the DNA. Among about 140,000 clones, over 75% were seen once, and the ten largest hold 1.5% to 2%. The clonotype was recovered from a man aged 65-85 years with acute or convalescent COVID-19. What was sequenced was peripheral blood. The V gene is TRBV1, the J gene TRBJ2-7; the table's D call, TRBD2, was not checked against the DNA. TRBV1 is labeled a pseudogene. The CDR3 nucleotides are TGCACCAGCAGCCAAGAGTACTTAAATGGGACTAGCTTTCTCAGGGACTTC. Residues: CTSSQEYLNGTSFLRDF.